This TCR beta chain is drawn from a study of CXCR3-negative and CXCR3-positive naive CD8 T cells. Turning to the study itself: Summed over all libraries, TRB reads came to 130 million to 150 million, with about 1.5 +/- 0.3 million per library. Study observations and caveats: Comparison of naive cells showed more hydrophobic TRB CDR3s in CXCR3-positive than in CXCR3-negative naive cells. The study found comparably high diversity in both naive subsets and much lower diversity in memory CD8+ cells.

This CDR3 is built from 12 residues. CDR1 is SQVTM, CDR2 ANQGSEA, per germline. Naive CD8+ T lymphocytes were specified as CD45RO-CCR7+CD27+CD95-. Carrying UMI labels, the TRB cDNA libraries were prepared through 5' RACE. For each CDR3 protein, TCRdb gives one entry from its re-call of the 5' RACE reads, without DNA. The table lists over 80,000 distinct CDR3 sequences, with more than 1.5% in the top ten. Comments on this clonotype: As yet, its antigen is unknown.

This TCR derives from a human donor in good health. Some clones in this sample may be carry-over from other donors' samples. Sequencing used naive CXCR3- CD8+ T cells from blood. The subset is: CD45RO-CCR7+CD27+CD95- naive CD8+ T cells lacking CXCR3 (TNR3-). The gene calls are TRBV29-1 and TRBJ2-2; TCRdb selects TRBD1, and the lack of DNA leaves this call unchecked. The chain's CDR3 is CSVIQETGELFF.